Reported below is one T cell receptor (beta chain). Antigen specificity is unknown. The V gene lost 2 bases and the J gene lost 0 bases, with 4 bases spanning the gap. CDR1 is KGHSH, CDR2 LQKENI, per germline. The CDR3 length is 13 residues. The data stem from a study of OX40 agonist ivuxolimab in advanced cancers. Findings and caveats of the study: The work left the antigen specificity of expanded peripheral T cells undetermined.

The data were produced by immunoSEQ multiplex PCR, yet TCRdb's version contains in-frame clones alone and is incomplete. The data contain around 54,000 clones, roughly 92% of them seen just once; the ten biggest clones take up around 10%. The TCR originated in an adult with an advanced solid tumor such as melanoma, head and neck, liver or kidney cancer. The sequences come from CD4+ or CD8+ T cells sorted from blood, collected in a trial of the OX40 agonist ivuxolimab. The rearrangement links TRBV18 to TRBJ1-1; the D is unclear. CDR3 in DNA: TGTGCCAGCTCACCAGGGGTGAACACTGAAGCTTTCTTT. Encoded protein: CASSPGVNTEAFF. The whole variable domain, filled in from reference TRBV18 and TRBJ1-1, reads NAGVMQNPRHLVRRRGQEARLRCSPMKGHSHVYWYRQLPEEGLKFMVYLQKENIIDESGMPKERFSAEFPKEGPSILRIQQVVRGDSAAYFCASSPGVNTEAFFGQGTRLTVV.